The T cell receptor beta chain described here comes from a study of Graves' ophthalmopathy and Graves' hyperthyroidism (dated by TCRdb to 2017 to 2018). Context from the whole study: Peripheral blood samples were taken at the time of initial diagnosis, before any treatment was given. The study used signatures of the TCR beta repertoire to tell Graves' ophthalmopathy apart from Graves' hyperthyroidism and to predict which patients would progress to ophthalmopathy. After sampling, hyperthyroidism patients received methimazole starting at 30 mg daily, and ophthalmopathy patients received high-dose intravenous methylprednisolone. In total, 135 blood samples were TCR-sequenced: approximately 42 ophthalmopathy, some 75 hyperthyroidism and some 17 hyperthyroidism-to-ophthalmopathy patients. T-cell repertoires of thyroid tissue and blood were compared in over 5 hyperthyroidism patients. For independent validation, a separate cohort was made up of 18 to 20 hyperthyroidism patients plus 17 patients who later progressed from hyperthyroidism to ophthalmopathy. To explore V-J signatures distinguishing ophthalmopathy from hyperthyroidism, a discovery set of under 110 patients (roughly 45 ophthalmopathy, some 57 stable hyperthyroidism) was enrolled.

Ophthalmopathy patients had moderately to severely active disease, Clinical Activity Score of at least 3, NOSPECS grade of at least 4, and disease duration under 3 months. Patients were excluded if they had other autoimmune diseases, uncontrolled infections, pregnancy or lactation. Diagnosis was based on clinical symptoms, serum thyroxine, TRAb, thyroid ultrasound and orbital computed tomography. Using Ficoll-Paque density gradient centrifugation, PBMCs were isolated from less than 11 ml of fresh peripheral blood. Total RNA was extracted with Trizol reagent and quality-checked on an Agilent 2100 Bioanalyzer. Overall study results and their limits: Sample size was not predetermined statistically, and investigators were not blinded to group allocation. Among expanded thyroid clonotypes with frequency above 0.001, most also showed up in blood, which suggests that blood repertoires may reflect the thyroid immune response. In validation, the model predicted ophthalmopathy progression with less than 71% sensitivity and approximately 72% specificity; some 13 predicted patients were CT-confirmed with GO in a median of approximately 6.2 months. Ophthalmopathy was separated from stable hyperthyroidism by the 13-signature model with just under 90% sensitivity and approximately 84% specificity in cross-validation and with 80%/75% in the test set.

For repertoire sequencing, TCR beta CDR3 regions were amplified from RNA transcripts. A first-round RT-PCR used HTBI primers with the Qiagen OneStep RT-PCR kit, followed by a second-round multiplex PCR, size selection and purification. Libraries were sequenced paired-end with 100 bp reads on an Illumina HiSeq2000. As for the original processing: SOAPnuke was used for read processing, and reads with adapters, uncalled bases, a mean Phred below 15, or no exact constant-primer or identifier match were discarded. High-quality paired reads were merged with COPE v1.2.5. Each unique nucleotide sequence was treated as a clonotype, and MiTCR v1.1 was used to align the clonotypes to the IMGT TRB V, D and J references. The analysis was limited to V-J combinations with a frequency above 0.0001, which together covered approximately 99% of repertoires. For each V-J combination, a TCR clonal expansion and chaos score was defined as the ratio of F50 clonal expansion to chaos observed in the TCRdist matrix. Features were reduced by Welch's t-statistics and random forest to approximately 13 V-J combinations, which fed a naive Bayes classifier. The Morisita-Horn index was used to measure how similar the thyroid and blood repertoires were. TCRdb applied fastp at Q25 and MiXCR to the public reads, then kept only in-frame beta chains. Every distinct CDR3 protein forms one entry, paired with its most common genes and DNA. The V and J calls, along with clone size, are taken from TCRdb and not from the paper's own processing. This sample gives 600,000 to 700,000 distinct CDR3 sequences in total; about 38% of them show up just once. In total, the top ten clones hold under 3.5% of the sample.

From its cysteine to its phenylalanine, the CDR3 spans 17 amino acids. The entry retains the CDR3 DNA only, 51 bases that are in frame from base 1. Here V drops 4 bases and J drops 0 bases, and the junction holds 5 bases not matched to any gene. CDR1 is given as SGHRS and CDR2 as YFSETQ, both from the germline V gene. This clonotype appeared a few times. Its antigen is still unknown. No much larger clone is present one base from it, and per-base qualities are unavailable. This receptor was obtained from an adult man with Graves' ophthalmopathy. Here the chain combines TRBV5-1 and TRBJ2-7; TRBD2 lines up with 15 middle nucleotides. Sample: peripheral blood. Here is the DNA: TGCGCCAGCAGCCCTGGACTAGCGGGAGGGATCTCCTACGAGCAGTACTTC. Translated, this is CASSPGLAGGISYEQYF. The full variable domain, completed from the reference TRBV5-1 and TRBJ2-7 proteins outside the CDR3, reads KAGVTQTPRYLIKTRGQQVTLSCSPISGHRSVSWYQQTPGQGLQFLFEYFSETQRNKGNFPGRFSGRQFSNSRSEMNVSTLELGDSALYLCASSPGLAGGISYEQYFGPGTRLTVT.